The 8 T cell receptor delta chains below all came from one sample that was sequenced in a study of gamma-delta T cells after stem cell transplantation. TCRdb redid clone calling on the RT-PCR reads using CATT. Among thousands of delta-chain clones listed, just over 14% were seen once. The sample comprised gamma-delta T cells. The receptor source for this set is a human donor. It is not recorded whose cells these are; they may come from a transplant donor.

This clone has a handful of counts. The chain combines TRDV1 with TRDJ1; 7 bases agree with TRDD3. Unmatched junction bases numbered 17, after V lost 4 bases and J lost 0 bases. CDR1 and CDR2 (germline): TSWWSYY, QGS. The length of the CDR3 is 19 residues. CDR3 loop: CALGVGKAAGGLHTDKLIF. The CDR3 DNA sequence: TGTGCTCTTGGGGTAGGAAAGGCGGCTGGGGGTCTGCACACCGATAAACTCATCTTT.

This clone is medium-sized (0.01 to 0.1%) in the sample. It is unclear where the CDR3 begins or ends on the DNA, so no DNA is shown, and the CDR3 is as TCRdb lists it. The same CDR3 also results from other DNA sequences found in this sample. The J gene is TRDJ1, the V gene TRDV2; the table calls TRDD3, which could not be checked here. Per germline, CDR1 GEAIGNYY and CDR2 EKD. The CDR3 is 34 amino acids in total, end residues counted. This CDR3 is CACRGPSERDEGSYYCACDTTRPTGDPYTDKLIF.

This clone has only one observation. This chain links TRDV1 with TRDJ1; 10 bases map to TRDD3. Looked up from germline, CDR1 is TSWWSYY and CDR2 is QGS. The junction had 24 bases not matched to a gene; V was cut back by 3 bases and J by 8 bases. This CDR3 region has 20 residues. Here the CDR3 reads CALGDFQALLLGDDPTKLIF. The CDR3 nucleotides are TGTGCTCTTGGGGACTTCCAAGCTCTCCTACTGGGGGATGACCCTACCAAACTCATCTTT.

This clone was picked up a small number of times. The chain employs TRDV1 and TRDJ1; a possible D gene is TRDD2 (9 bases). The germline V gene has CDR1 TSWWSYY and CDR2 QGS. This CDR3 is 24 amino acids long. Trimming left V 3 bases short and J 1 base short, with 39 bases between. The CDR3 DNA follows: TGTGCTCTTGGGGACCCGGCCTTCCTACTGATTGGGACTGGGGGTGCCACCGGCACCGATAAACTCATCTTT. Translating gives CALGDPAFLLIGTGGATGTDKLIF.

This clone is medium-sized in the sample. Written as DNA, the CDR3 is TGTGCTCTTGCAAATTCTTCCTCCCCGGCTGGGGGGTCCCGCACCGATAAACTCATCTTT. It specifies CALANSSSPAGGSRTDKLIF. The chain combines TRDV1 with TRDJ1, with TRDD3 as a possible D gene (7 bases). The V end was cut by 7 bases, the J end by 1 base, with 31 bases between. CDR3 length: 20 amino acids. Germline CDR1 and CDR2: TSWWSYY and QGS.

The V call is TRDV1, the J call TRDJ1; TRDD2 is a possible D gene (6 bases). Looked up from germline, CDR1 is TSWWSYY and CDR2 is QGS. This CDR3 is 22 amino acids long. With 4 bases removed from V and 0 bases from J, the gap between germline ends came to 33 bases. CDR3 sequence (DNA): TGTGCTCTTGGGGTTCTGATGGTTCCTAGGACCTACCTACAGGGGTACACCGATAAACTCATCTTT. It specifies CALGVLMVPRTYLQGYTDKLIF.

Concerning this clone itself: The junction shows a germline mismatch at one end, possibly a read error. Other DNA sequences in the same sample also yield this CDR3. V gene TRAV29/DV5 combines with J gene TRDJ1; TRDD3 aligns across 13 bases. This CDR3 has 20 residues. The germline V gene has CDR1 NSMFDY and CDR2 ISSIKDK. CDR3 residues: CAASFSEIVTGGYGSGKLIF. The CDR3 region has the DNA TGTGCGGCAAGCTTTTCTGAGATAGTAACTGGGGGATACGGATCCGGTAAACTCATCTTT.

In its sample, this clone was seen a few times. One base separates it from a far larger clone, so it is likely a read error. The CDR3 spells CACDPLGAPTDKLIF. The CDR3 nucleotides read TGTGCCTGTGACCCACTGGGGGCCCCTACCGATAAACTCATCTTT. This chain uses TRDV2 with TRDJ1; 8 bases are a match to TRDD3. The CDR3 covers 15 residues. Germline CDR1 GEAIGNYY, CDR2 EKD. Trimming removed 3 bases from V and 2 bases from J; junction bases left unmatched: 7.